A single T cell receptor beta chain is shown here with its context. The data were taken from a study of blood T cells in healthy people across ages. Alongside a J-beta primer mix, a sample-barcoded 5' primer served in a second PCR lasting about 7 to 12 cycles. TCRdb reprocessed the 5' RACE reads with MiXCR, giving one entry per CDR3 protein. The data show approximately 960,000 distinct CDR3 sequences, approximately 32% seen once. Between the trimmed V and J ends, which lost 3 bases and 5 bases, there was a span of 16 bases. Germline lookup yields CDR1 SGHTA and CDR2 FQGNSA. The CDR3 has 15 amino acids. The same data also contributed to another study, on T cells of mothers and their children. From that paper: It was related mother-child pairs that showed slightly higher overlap than unrelated pairs, without reaching significance.

V and J are TRBV7-2 and TRBJ1-2; the D gene is possibly TRBD1 (5 bases). The source is a woman in her 40s in good health. The sequencing input was blood. The DNA of the CDR3 is TGTGCCAGCAGCTTCGGGACGTCGGAGGGTTATGGCTACACCTTC. Protein product: CASSFGTSEGYGYTF.